The following is a T cell receptor (beta chain) sequence with its context. Its antigen remains unknown. The data were taken from a study of T cells expressing NK-cell markers. Germline values: CDR1 SQVTM, CDR2 ANQGSEA. The CDR3 sequence is 14 residues long. The study, taken as a whole, reports: The dominant NKG2C+ clonotypes represented 1.0-7.0% of CD8+ T cells in 6 or 7 donors. Where several donors were concerned, these clonotypes also led the CD3+CD56-NKG2C+ fraction.

Using the 5' RACE reads, TCRdb records one entry per CDR3 protein without DNA. The sample spans 200,000 to 300,000 distinct CDR3 sequences; the ten largest clones claim about 0.4%. The sequenced sample was blood T cells: a sorted CD56 or NKG2C T cell subset, CD4+ or CD8+ T cells, or bulk PBMC T cells (not recorded which). This sequence was found in a man aged 18-30 years in good health. This chain uses TRBV29-1 with TRBJ2-1; TCRdb picks TRBD1, but there is no DNA to check that call. This CDR3 is CSVVGDGSYNEQFF.